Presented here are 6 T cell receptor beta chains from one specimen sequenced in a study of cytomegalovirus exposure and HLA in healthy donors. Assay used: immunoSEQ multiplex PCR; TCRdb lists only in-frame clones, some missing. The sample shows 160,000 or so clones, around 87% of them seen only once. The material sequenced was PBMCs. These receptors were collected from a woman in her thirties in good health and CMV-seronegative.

The CDR3 spells CASSPEHYQETQYF. CDR3 bases: TGTGCCAGCAGCCCAGAACATTACCAAGAGACCCAGTACTTC. The chain recombines TRBV5-6 with TRBJ2-5; D unresolved. CDR3 length equals 14 residues. Deletions cut 4 bases from V and 0 bases from J, with 10 bases between. Looked up from germline, CDR1 is SGHDT and CDR2 is YYEEEE.

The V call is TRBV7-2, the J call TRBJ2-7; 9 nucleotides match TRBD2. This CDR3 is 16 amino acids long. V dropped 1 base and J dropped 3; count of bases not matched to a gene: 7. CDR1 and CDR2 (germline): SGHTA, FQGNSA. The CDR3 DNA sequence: TGTGCCAGCAGCTTAGACCTGAGCGGGGGGAACTACGAGCAGTACTTC. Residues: CASSLDLSGGNYEQYF.

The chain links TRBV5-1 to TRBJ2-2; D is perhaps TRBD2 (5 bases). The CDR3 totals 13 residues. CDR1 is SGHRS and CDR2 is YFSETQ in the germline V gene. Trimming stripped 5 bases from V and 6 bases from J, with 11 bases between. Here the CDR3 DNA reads TGCGCCAGCAGTCGGGAAGGCGCCGGGGAGCTGTTTTTT. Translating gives CASSREGAGELFF. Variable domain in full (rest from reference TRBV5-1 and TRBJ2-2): KAGVTQTPRYLIKTRGQQVTLSCSPISGHRSVSWYQQTPGQGLQFLFEYFSETQRNKGNFPGRFSGRQFSNSRSEMNVSTLELGDSALYLCASSREGAGELFFGEGSRLTVL.

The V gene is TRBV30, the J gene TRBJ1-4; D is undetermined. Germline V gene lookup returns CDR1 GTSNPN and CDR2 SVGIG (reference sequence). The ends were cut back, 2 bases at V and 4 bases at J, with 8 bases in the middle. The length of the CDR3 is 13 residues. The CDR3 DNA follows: TGTGCCTGGAGTAGCGGAAATAATGAAAAACTGTTTTTT. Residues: CAWSSGNNEKLFF.

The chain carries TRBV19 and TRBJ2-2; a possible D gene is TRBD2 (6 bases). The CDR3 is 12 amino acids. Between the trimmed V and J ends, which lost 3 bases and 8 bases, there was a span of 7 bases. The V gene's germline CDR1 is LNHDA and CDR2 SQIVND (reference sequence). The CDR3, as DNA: TGTGCCAGTAGTATCGGGAGTGGGGAGCTGTTTTTT. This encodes CASSIGSGELFF.

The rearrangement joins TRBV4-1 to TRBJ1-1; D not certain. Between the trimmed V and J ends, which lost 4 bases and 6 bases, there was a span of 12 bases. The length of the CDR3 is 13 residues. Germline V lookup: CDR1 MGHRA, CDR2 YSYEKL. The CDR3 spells CASSPGLKAEAFF. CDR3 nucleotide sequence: TGCGCCAGCAGCCCAGGACTTAAGGCTGAAGCTTTCTTT.